This T cell receptor beta chain emerged from a study of a mutant IDH1 vaccine in newly diagnosed glioma. Overall study: Therapy received beforehand was radiotherapy, temozolomide, or both, with most patients given both.

Details on this clone: Its antigen remains unidentified.

The sample's time point: week 35, safety follow-up. Every vaccine dose comprised 300 ug of mutant IDH1 20-mer peptide plus topical imiquimod. The data were produced by immunoSEQ multiplex PCR, yet TCRdb's version contains in-frame clones alone and is incomplete. Here the sample spans tens of thousands of clones, about 79% being singletons. The receptor was isolated from a man aged 40-55 years with glioma. Sequencing used PBMCs, obtained from a glioma patient whose treatment included an IDH1 peptide vaccine.

This CDR3 reads CASSLGPDYEQYV. The CDR3 bases are TGTGCCAGCAGCCTCGGTCCCGATTACGAGCAGTACGTC. The chain joins TRBV7-8 to TRBJ2-7; no clear D gene. The CDR3 sequence is 13 residues long. Germline V gene lookup returns CDR1 SGHVS and CDR2 FQNEAQ. The V and J ends lost 5 bases and 4 bases respectively, with 12 bases between them.